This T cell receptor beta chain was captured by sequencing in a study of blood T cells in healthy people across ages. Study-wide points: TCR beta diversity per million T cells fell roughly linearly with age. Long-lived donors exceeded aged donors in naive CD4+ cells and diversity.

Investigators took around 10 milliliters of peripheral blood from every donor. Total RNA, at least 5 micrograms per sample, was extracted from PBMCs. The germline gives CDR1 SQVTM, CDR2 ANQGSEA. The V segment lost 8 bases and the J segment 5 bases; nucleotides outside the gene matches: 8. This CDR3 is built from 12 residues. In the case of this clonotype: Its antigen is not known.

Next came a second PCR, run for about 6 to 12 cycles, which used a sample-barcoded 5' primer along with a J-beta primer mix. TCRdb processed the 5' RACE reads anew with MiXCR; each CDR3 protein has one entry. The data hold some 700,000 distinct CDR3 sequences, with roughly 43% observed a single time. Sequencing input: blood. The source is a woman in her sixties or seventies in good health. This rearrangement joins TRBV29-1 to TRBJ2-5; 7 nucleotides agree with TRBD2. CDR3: CSPRMGGETQYF. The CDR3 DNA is TGCAGCCCCCGGATGGGAGGGGAGACCCAGTACTTC.